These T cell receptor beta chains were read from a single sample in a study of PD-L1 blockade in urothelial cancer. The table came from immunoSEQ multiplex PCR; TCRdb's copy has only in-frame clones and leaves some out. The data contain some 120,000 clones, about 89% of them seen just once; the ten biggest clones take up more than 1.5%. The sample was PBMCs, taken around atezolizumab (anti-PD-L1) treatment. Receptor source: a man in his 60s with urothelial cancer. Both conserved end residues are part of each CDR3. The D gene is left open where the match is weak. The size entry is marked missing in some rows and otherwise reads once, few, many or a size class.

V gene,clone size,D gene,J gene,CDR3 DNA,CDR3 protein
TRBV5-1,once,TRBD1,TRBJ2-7,TGCGCCAGCAGCCTCCTCCGGGACAGTCCCTACGAGCAGTACTTC,CASSLLRDSPYEQYF
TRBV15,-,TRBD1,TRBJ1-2,TGTGCCACCAGCAGAGAAGGACAGGGTAACTATGGCTACACCTTC,CATSREGQGNYGYTF
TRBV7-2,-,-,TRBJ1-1,TGTGCCAGCAGCTTACAGGGAAGCACTGAAGCTTTCTTT,CASSLQGSTEAFF
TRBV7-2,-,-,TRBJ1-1,TGTGCCAGCAGCTTAGATGGAGGGGACACTGAAGCTTTCTTT,CASSLDGGDTEAFF
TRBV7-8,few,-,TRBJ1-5,TGTGCCAGCAGCTCAACAGACCTTTTCGGCAATCAGCCCCAGCATTTT,CASSSTDLFGNQPQHF
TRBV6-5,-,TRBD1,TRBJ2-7,TGTGCCAGCAGTTACCCTGGGACAGACGAGCAGTACTTC,CASSYPGTDEQYF
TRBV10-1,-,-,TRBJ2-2,TGCGCCAGCAGCAATCGTCCGGCCGGGGAGCTGTTTTTT,CASSNRPAGELFF
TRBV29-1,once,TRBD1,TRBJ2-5,TGCAGCGGGACAGGGGGTGAGACCCAGTACTTC,CSGTGGETQYF
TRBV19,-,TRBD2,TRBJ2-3,TGTGCCAGTAGTATCGGGCTAGCGGCGAGCACAGATACGCAGTATTTT,CASSIGLAASTDTQYF
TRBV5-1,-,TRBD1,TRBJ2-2,TGCGCCAGCAGCTTGGACAGGGGCAACACCGGGGAGCTGTTTTTT,CASSLDRGNTGELFF
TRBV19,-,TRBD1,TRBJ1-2,TGTGCCAGTAGTCCGTCAGACAGGGTTCAGGGCTACACCTTC,CASSPSDRVQGYTF
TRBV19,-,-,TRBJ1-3,TGTGCCAGTAGTATCGGTTCTGGAAACACCATATATTTT,CASSIGSGNTIYF
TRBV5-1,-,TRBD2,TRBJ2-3,TGCGCCAGCAGCTTACAAGCGGGGGCCGTGAGCACAGATACGCAGTATTTT,CASSLQAGAVSTDTQYF
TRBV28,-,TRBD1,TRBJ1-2,TGTGCCAGCAGGCTGGGACAGACTTTGTCCTATGGCTACACCTTC,CASRLGQTLSYGYTF
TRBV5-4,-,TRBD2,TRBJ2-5,TGTGCCAGCAGCTTGGCCGGGGGGGAGGCCCAGTACTTC,CASSLAGGEAQYF
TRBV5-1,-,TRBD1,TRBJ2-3,TGCGCCAGCAACCTGGGACAGGAGTACACAGATACGCAGTATTTT,CASNLGQEYTDTQYF
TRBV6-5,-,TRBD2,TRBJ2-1,TGTGCCAGCAGACACCCCAGCGGGGGTGGGGATGAGCAGTTCTTC,CASRHPSGGGDEQFF
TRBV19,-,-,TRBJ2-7,TGTGCCAGTACCCCCCGGGAGGGGGCGATCAACGAGCAGTACTTC,CASTPREGAINEQYF
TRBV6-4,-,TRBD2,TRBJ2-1,TGTGCCAGCAGTGCACTAGCGGGAGTTGCTGGTGAGCAGTTCTTC,CASSALAGVAGEQFF
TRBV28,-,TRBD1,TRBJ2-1,TGTGCCAGCAGCCTTCCAGGGGGAAGCGACAATGAGCAGTTCTTC,CASSLPGGSDNEQFF
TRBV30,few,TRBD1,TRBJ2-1,TGTGCCTGGACTGATGGACAGGGTGGATTTACTGTCTTC,CAWTDGQGGFTVF
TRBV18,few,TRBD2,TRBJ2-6,TGTGCCAGCTCACCCATTCTAGCGGGGGGGCCTGGGGCCAACGTCCTGACTTTC,CASSPILAGGPGANVLTF
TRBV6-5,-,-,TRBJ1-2,TGTGCCACCTCCCGCGGGGGGGAGTTGGCCGGCTACACCTTC,CATSRGGELAGYTF
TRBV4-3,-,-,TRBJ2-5,TGCGCCAGCAGCCCCGCCCGACAGAAAGAGACCCAGTACTTC,CASSPARQKETQYF
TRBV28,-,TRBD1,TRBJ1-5,TGTGCCAGCAGTTTATCTAAGACAGGGGGCCGCGATCAGCCCCAGCATTTT,CASSLSKTGGRDQPQHF
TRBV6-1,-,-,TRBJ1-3,TGTGCCAGCAGTGAAAGGAGGATCGGTCGGACCGAGAGCTCTGGAAACACCATATATTTT,CASSERRIGRTESSGNTIYF
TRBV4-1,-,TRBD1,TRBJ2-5,TGCGCCAGCAGCCAAGGGGCCGGGACAGGGTCCTGGGCCCAGTACTTC,CASSQGAGTGSWAQYF
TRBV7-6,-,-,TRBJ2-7,TGTGCCAGCAGCTTAGGCAGGGGCTACGAGCAGTACTTC,CASSLGRGYEQYF
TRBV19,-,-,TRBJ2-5,TGTGCCAGTAGTATCCAAGGGGCTCGAGAGACCCAGTACTTC,CASSIQGARETQYF